These 9 T cell receptor beta chains were all obtained from the same sample, sequenced in a study of T cells in Graves' hyperthyroidism and ophthalmopathy. TCR beta CDR3 region amplification was performed from RNA transcripts. RT-PCR in the first round (using the HTBI primer set) targeted the TCR CDR3. Each CDR3 protein is one row after TCRdb ran MiXCR on the multiplex PCR reads. Among roughly 560,000 distinct CDR3 sequences listed, approximately 15% were seen once. Sequencing was done on a sample of blood. These receptor sequences come from a middle-aged woman with Graves' ophthalmopathy.

This clonotype has ten or more counts. V gene TRBV5-4 combines with J gene TRBJ1-1; maybe TRBD1 (5 bases). This CDR3 is 14 amino acids long. Per germline, CDR1 SGHNT and CDR2 YYREEE (reference sequence). V was cut by 3 bases and J by 1 base, with 10 bases left in between. DNA for the CDR3: TGTGCCAGCAGCTCGGGGACTACGAACACTGAAGCTTTCTTT. Translated: CASSSGTTNTEAFF.

This clonotype was counted ten times or more. The chain couples TRBV11-2 to TRBJ2-2; 8 bases are a match to TRBD2. V lost 0 bases to trimming and J lost 5 bases; unmatched junction nucleotides: 5. Germline CDR1 reads SGHAT; CDR2 reads FQNNGV. The CDR3 loop spans 16 amino acids. This chain's CDR3 is CASSLDGGARTGELFF. The CDR3 bases are TGTGCCAGCAGCTTAGACGGGGGGGCGAGGACCGGGGAGCTGTTTTTT.

This clonotype appeared many times. The chain is built from TRBV27 and TRBJ1-5; D is unresolved. The length of the CDR3 is 15 residues. V dropped 5 bases and J dropped 3 bases, with 14 bases sitting between them. Looked up from germline, CDR1 is MNHEY and CDR2 is SMNVEV (reference sequence). In DNA, the CDR3 is TGTGCCAGCAGTCACTTCGGAGGGCTCAATCAGCCCCAGCATTTT. Translated: CASSHFGGLNQPQHF.

In its sample, this clonotype was seen many times. The rearrangement links TRBV11-2 to TRBJ2-7; 7 bases line up with TRBD2. V shed 2 bases and J 2 bases; nucleotides not matched to a gene: 6. The CDR3 spans 15 residues. CDR1 and CDR2 from the germline V gene are SGHAT and FQNNGV. This chain's CDR3 is CASSLSAGLAYEQYF. The CDR3 nucleotides read TGTGCCAGCAGCTTATCAGCGGGATTAGCCTACGAGCAGTACTTC.

The chain employs TRBV6-1 and TRBJ2-5; TRBD1 matches 8 bases. The CDR3 consists of 15 residues. Germline V gene lookup returns CDR1 MNHNS and CDR2 SASEGT. The junction had 8 bases not matched to a gene; V was cut back by 6 bases and J by 2 bases. CDR3 DNA: TGTGCCAGCAGCCACTGGACAGGGACACAAGAGACCCAGTACTTC. Translating gives CASSHWTGTQETQYF.

J is TRBJ1-1 and V is TRBV12-3 or TRBV12-4, with D maybe TRBD1 (5 bases). V was pared by 5 bases and J by 5 bases, with 15 bases between. The CDR3 loop spans 14 amino acids. CDR3 DNA: TGTGCCAGCAGTCCCGGACAAGCCCAAACTGAAGCTTTCTTT. Translating it yields CASSPGQAQTEAFF.

The sample holds many counts of this clonotype. V gene TRBV7-2 combines with J gene TRBJ2-4; 7 bases are shared with TRBD1. Germline V gene sequence: CDR1 SGHTA, CDR2 FQGNSA. The CDR3 sequence is 16 residues long. V lost 4 bases and J lost 0; bases outside the gene matches: 6. CDR3 region: CASSSRTGLAKNIQYF. For the CDR3, the DNA is TGTGCCAGCAGCTCAAGGACAGGCCTAGCCAAAAACATTCAGTACTTC.

The chain is built from TRBV30 and TRBJ2-2; D perhaps matches TRBD1 (6 bases). V shed 5 bases and J shed 5 bases, with 12 bases lying between them. The CDR3 totals 13 residues. CDR1 and CDR2 (germline): GTSNPN, SVGIG (reference sequence). The CDR3 DNA reads as TGTGCCTGGGGCGAACAGGGTACCGGGGAGCTGTTTTTT. Protein sequence: CAWGEQGTGELFF.

This clonotype was counted ten times or more. The chain carries TRBV28 and TRBJ1-1; D is uncertain. CDR1 and CDR2 from the germline V gene are MDHEN and SYDVKM. Deletions cut 5 bases from V and 8 bases from J, with 24 bases between. The length of the CDR3 is 16 residues. The CDR3 DNA sequence: TGTGCCAGCAGTCCTTTTGCTGAGTCGTTCGAGCAGGAAGCTTTCTTT. Translated: CASSPFAESFEQEAFF.